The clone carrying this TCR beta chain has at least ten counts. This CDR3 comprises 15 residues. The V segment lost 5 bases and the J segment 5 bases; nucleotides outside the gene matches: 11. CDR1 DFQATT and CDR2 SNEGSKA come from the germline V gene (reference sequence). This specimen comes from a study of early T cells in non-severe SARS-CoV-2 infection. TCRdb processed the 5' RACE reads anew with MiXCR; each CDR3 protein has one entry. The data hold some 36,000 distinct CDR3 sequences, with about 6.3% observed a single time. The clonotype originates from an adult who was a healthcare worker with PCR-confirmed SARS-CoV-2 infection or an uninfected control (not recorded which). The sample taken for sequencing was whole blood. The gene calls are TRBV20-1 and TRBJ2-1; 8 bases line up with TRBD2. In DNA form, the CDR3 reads TGCAGTGCTCGTCGCGAGCGGGAGATTAACAATGAGCAGTTCTTC. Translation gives CSARREREINNEQFF.